Listed below are T cell receptor beta chains from one sample, sequenced in a study of memory CD4+ T cells and cytomegalovirus serostatus. TCRdb's table, derived via immunoSEQ multiplex PCR, lists solely in-frame clones and lacks some. The table has about 25,000 clones, more than 60% seen once. What was sequenced was memory CD4+ T cells from blood. Receptors originate from an adult in good health and CMV-seronegative. CDR3s include the opening cysteine and the closing phenylalanine or tryptophan. D genes are given only for firm matches. Some rows have no size entry. The others give once, few or many, or a class for an expanded clone.

DNA,CDR3,V,D,size,J
TGCGCCAGCGAGTTTACCGGGGATTTTAGAGATACGCAGTATTTT,CASEFTGDFRDTQYF,TRBV5-1,NA,few,TRBJ2-3
TGTGCCAGCAGCCAAGATAGGTTGGGGTTTCGTCGTGACACCATATATTTT,CASSQDRLGFRRDTIYF,TRBV14,NA,NA,TRBJ1-3
TGTGCCAGCAGCTTAGTATCCACCTTCCAAGAGACCCAGTACTTC,CASSLVSTFQETQYF,TRBV7-6,NA,NA,TRBJ2-5
TGTGCCACCAGCAGGGGGGTTGGGACGGACTATGGCTACACCTTC,CATSRGVGTDYGYTF,TRBV15,NA,NA,TRBJ1-2
TGTGCCAGCACCCCAGACTCCTACGAGCAGTACTTC,CASTPDSYEQYF,TRBV6-5,NA,NA,TRBJ2-7
TGTGCCAGCAGCCATTCGGGGCAGGGAAATTCACCCCTCCACTTT,CASSHSGQGNSPLHF,TRBV11-2,NA,few,TRBJ1-6
TGTGCCAGTAGGACCGTGGGACAGGGCTCCTATAATTCACCCCTCCACTTT,CASRTVGQGSYNSPLHF,TRBV19,TRBD1,once,TRBJ1-6
TGTGCCAGCAGGGGAGGCGCCGGGCGTAGAAGTGAAAAACTGTTTTTT,CASRGGAGRRSEKLFF,TRBV2,NA,once,TRBJ1-4
TGTGCCAGCTCACCTGGGACGGGCAATTCACCCCTCCACTTT,CASSPGTGNSPLHF,TRBV18,NA,NA,TRBJ1-6
TGTGCCAGCAGATCCAACAGACTCACAGATACGCAGTATTTT,CASRSNRLTDTQYF,TRBV2,NA,NA,TRBJ2-3
TGTGCTAGCAGCCGGGTACAGGGGAAACAAGAGACCCAGTACTTC,CASSRVQGKQETQYF,TRBV7-7,TRBD1,NA,TRBJ2-5
TGCAGCGTCCTAGGCCACAGGGGCTCGAACTATGGCTACACCTTC,CSVLGHRGSNYGYTF,TRBV29-1,TRBD1,NA,TRBJ1-2
TGTGCCAGTAGCCTGCTCACGGGGTTCGGGGAGCTGTTTTTT,CASSLLTGFGELFF,TRBV19,NA,NA,TRBJ2-2
TGTGCCAGCAACTACCTTGCAACTAATGAAAAACTGTTTTTT,CASNYLATNEKLFF,TRBV6-1,NA,NA,TRBJ1-4
TGTGCCAGTTACAGGGGGCGGGTAGAGACCCAGTACTTC,CASYRGRVETQYF,TRBV28,TRBD1,NA,TRBJ2-5
TGTGCCAGCAGTTTAGAGTTCGGGAACTACGAGCAGTACTTC,CASSLEFGNYEQYF,TRBV28,NA,NA,TRBJ2-7
TGTGCCTGGAGTCCCTTCATAGGTGATGGCTACACCTTC,CAWSPFIGDGYTF,TRBV30,NA,NA,TRBJ1-2
TGTGCCAGCAGCTTCTTGGGTGAAAAACTGTTTTTT,CASSFLGEKLFF,TRBV5-6,NA,NA,TRBJ1-4
TGTGCCAGCAGATCGACAGGTCCGGAAACTCTAATGACTTATGGCTACACCTTC,CASRSTGPETLMTYGYTF,TRBV27,NA,NA,TRBJ1-2
TGCGCCAGCAGGGGGGACAGGGGAGTGGTCACTGAAGCTTTCTTT,CASRGDRGVVTEAFF,TRBV5-1,TRBD1,NA,TRBJ1-1
TGCGCCAGCAGCCAACCCGGGGACATCGGTAGGGACTATGGCTACACCTTC,CASSQPGDIGRDYGYTF,TRBV4-1,NA,NA,TRBJ1-2
TGCAGTGCTAGACGACAGGCGGGGGCTTTCTTT,CSARRQAGAFF,TRBV20-1,NA,NA,TRBJ1-1
TGTGCCAGCAGTTACTCGAGGGTCGAGCAGTACTTC,CASSYSRVEQYF,TRBV6-5,NA,NA,TRBJ2-7
TGTGCCAGCAGCTTCGTCCCTGGGGAGACCCAGTACTTC,CASSFVPGETQYF,TRBV7-9,NA,NA,TRBJ2-5
TGCAGCGTTGGTAATCTGCTCCTCGGCACAGATACGCAGTATTTT,CSVGNLLLGTDTQYF,TRBV29-1,NA,NA,TRBJ2-3
TGTGCCTGGCACCAGGGGGGGTTTGGCTACACCTTC,CAWHQGGFGYTF,TRBV30,TRBD1,NA,TRBJ1-2
TGTGCCAGCAGTGAAGCAGTCCGGGGGGGCACAGATACGCAGTATTTT,CASSEAVRGGTDTQYF,TRBV6-1,TRBD2,NA,TRBJ2-3
TGCGCCAGCAGCCGGGAGGGAGGGACGAGGAGCTCCTACGAGCAGTACTTC,CASSREGGTRSSYEQYF,TRBV23-1,TRBD2,NA,TRBJ2-7
TGTGCCAGCAGCCAGTTTCAGGGGGTACTAACGTCACCCCTCCACTTT,CASSQFQGVLTSPLHF,TRBV14,TRBD1,few,TRBJ1-6
TGCGCCAGCAGCCTGGGAACGACGGGCGTCTATGGCTACACCTTC,CASSLGTTGVYGYTF,TRBV5-1,NA,NA,TRBJ1-2
TGTGCCAGCATCAAACTAGCGGGGCTAGAGACCCAGTACTTC,CASIKLAGLETQYF,TRBV21-1,NA,NA,TRBJ2-5
TGTGCCAGCTCACCACCGATAGGGGCAGATACGCAGTATTTT,CASSPPIGADTQYF,TRBV18,NA,NA,TRBJ2-3
TGTGCCAGCTCACTCCAAGGGACTAGCGGGGGGGCCTTCACAGATACGCAGTATTTT,CASSLQGTSGGAFTDTQYF,TRBV18,TRBD2,once,TRBJ2-3
TGCGCCAGCACCGCGGAGGCAGCCAAAAACATTCAGTACTTC,CASTAEAAKNIQYF,TRBV5-1,NA,NA,TRBJ2-4
TGTGCCAGCAGCCAACGGACTAGCGGGCGCCCTGAGGGCCAGTACTTC,CASSQRTSGRPEGQYF,TRBV13,TRBD2,few,TRBJ2-5
TGCGCCAGCAGCCGCGGGACAGGGAACGACAATGAGCAGTTCTTC,CASSRGTGNDNEQFF,TRBV4-1,TRBD1,few,TRBJ2-1
TGTGCCAGCAGCTCCTTGTATCGGGGGGGCAATGAGCAGTTCTTC,CASSSLYRGGNEQFF,TRBV11-2,TRBD2,once,TRBJ2-1
TGTGCCAGTGGGGGTCACGTGGGGCAGGGAAGCTACGAGCAGTACTTC,CASGGHVGQGSYEQYF,TRBV19,NA,NA,TRBJ2-7
TGCAGCGTTGAAGATACGGGGGGGGTCGAGCAGTACTTC,CSVEDTGGVEQYF,TRBV29-1,TRBD2,once,TRBJ2-7
TGTGCCAGCAGCTTGAGCACAGATACGCAGTATTTT,CASSLSTDTQYF,TRBV5-6,NA,NA,TRBJ2-3
TGTGCCAGCAGCTTGTCAGTAGGGGGTAATTCACCCCTCCACTTT,CASSLSVGGNSPLHF,TRBV5-5,NA,few,TRBJ1-6
TGTGCCAGCAGTCCCGACACCCATGGCAATCAGCCCCAGCATTTT,CASSPDTHGNQPQHF,TRBV6-5,NA,NA,TRBJ1-5
TGTGCCAGCAGCCCTACCCAGGGGGGGGTCAACGGGGAGCTGTTTTTT,CASSPTQGGVNGELFF,TRBV11-2,NA,NA,TRBJ2-2
TGTGCCAGCAGCAACCGGGACAGGGCTATAACTGAAGCTTTCTTT,CASSNRDRAITEAFF,TRBV21-1,NA,NA,TRBJ1-1
TGTGCCAGCAGCTTTTCCCAGGGGGGTACGCAGTATTTT,CASSFSQGGTQYF,TRBV5-6,NA,NA,TRBJ2-3
TGTGCCAGCAGTGAAGGACTAGCGGGGGTCGAGCAGTACTTC,CASSEGLAGVEQYF,TRBV2,TRBD2,NA,TRBJ2-7
TGTGCCATCAGTGAGTCTCTGTTGAGCTCCTACAATGAGCAGTTCTTC,CAISESLLSSYNEQFF,TRBV10-3,NA,NA,TRBJ2-1
TGCGCCAGCAGCTTGGAGCCCCGGGGGACAGGTATCGGTCAGCCCCAGCATTTT,CASSLEPRGTGIGQPQHF,TRBV5-1,TRBD1,once,TRBJ1-5
TGTGCCAGCAGTTACTCAGAGGGGGCTTACGAGCAGTACTTC,CASSYSEGAYEQYF,TRBV6-5,TRBD1,NA,TRBJ2-7
TGTGCCGGCAGTGAAGGAGTGGGTAATTCACCCCTCCACTTT,CAGSEGVGNSPLHF,TRBV6-1,NA,NA,TRBJ1-6
TGTGCCAGCAGCCAAGATCTAGGCAGCCAGTCTGGAAACACCATATATTTT,CASSQDLGSQSGNTIYF,TRBV5-4,NA,once,TRBJ1-3
TGTGCCAGCAGCGGCAGTAGCAATCAGCCCCAGCATTTT,CASSGSSNQPQHF,TRBV9,NA,NA,TRBJ1-5
TGTGCCAGCAGTTACTCGTTACAGGGATTCTACGAGCAGTACTTC,CASSYSLQGFYEQYF,TRBV6-5,NA,NA,TRBJ2-7
TGTGCCACCAGCAGAGATGGAGGCCGGGAAGCTTTCTTT,CATSRDGGREAFF,TRBV15,NA,few,TRBJ1-1
TGTGCCAGCAGTTTTGAACTAAGCTCCTACGAGCAGTACTTC,CASSFELSSYEQYF,TRBV28,NA,NA,TRBJ2-7
TGTGCCAGCAGTGTGGGCGAGACCCAGTACTTC,CASSVGETQYF,TRBV2,NA,NA,TRBJ2-5
TGTGCCTGGAGTAGGGGACCGAGAAATGAAAAACTGTTTTTT,CAWSRGPRNEKLFF,TRBV30,NA,NA,TRBJ1-4